This T cell receptor beta chain was identified during a study of cytomegalovirus exposure and HLA in healthy donors. Trimming took off 4 bases at V and 7 bases at J, with 12 bases between the two ends. Germline-derived CDR1 and CDR2 are SQVTM and ANQGSEA. This CDR3 comprises 12 residues. Primers for the PCR totalled 60 Vbeta and 13 Jbeta. The method was immunoSEQ multiplex PCR; TCRdb's version includes in-frame clones alone and lacks a portion of them. The sample contains over 70,000 clones, roughly 76% of which appear only once. This clone was recorded a few times. The V gene is TRBV29-1, the J gene TRBJ2-3; tentative D call: TRBD1 (6 bases). This TCR derives from a male donor in good health and CMV-seronegative. The sample comprised PBMCs. CDR3 in amino acids: CSVGQEGNTQYF. CDR3 bases: TGCAGCGTTGGACAGGAAGGAAATACGCAGTATTTT.